These T cell receptor beta chains were read from a single sample in a study of blood T cell repertoires in COVID-19. Data came from immunoSEQ multiplex PCR; TCRdb stores just in-frame clones and leaves some out. This sample yields 150,000 to 250,000 clones, of which roughly 87% are seen a single time; approximately 2% belongs to the top ten. Source material: PBMCs or T cells enriched from blood (not recorded which). The receptors come from a woman aged 25 to 39 who had recovered from COVID-19. The CDR3 runs from the conserved cysteine through the conserved F or W.

j_call | v_call | cdr3_aa
TRBJ2-7 | TRBV9 | CASSATGTSGYSYF
TRBJ2-5 | TRBV2 | CASSEGTTEETQYF
TRBJ1-2 | TRBV7-6 | CASSLEQGYGYTF
TRBJ2-5 | TRBV19 | CASSFGQGGETQYF
TRBJ2-1 | TRBV6-2/TRBV6-3 | CASSYEGGGGNEQFF
TRBJ2-1 | TRBV19 | CASKPAGGYNEQFF
TRBJ2-7 | TRBV21-1 | CASSKAGESDEQYF
TRBJ2-5 | TRBV11-1 | CASTPGGLGETQYF
TRBJ1-1 | TRBV5-8 | CASTQDRLNTEAFF
TRBJ2-3 | TRBV6-2/TRBV6-3 | CASSYGLAGSTDTQYF
TRBJ1-1 | TRBV7-9 | CASSLTYGQGALNTEAFF
TRBJ2-3 | TRBV4-1 | CASSQGRERVTDTQYF
TRBJ1-6 | TRBV9 | CASSSPDGGGPLHF
TRBJ2-5 | TRBV5-1 | CASSLGLAQETQYF
TRBJ2-1 | TRBV2 | CASRHREYNEQFF
TRBJ1-5 | TRBV19 | CASSHRERGQPQHF
TRBJ1-4 | TRBV9 | CASSGTDRIMFF
TRBJ1-1 | TRBV27 | CASSYSTANTEAFF
TRBJ2-1 | TRBV2 | CASSPPGGYNEQFF
TRBJ2-7 | TRBV6-5 | CASSYSRLAEEQYF
TRBJ1-4 | TRBV9 | CASSVGWEEKLFF
TRBJ2-1 | TRBV7-2 | CASIRRLTGQGSYNEQFF